This T cell receptor (beta chain) appears in the sequencing data of a study of CD8+CD57+ T cells in acquired aplastic anemia. General observations from the study: Patients and controls had in common 25 to 30 CD8+ CDR3 sequences.

All sequencing subjects had displayed CD8+CD57+ cell expansion on flow cytometry. The CDR3 is 12 amino acids. Trimming pared 4 bases from V and 0 bases from J, leaving 3 bases between. Germline CDR1 reads ENHRY; CDR2 reads SYGVKD. TCR beta VDJ combinations and CDR3 sequences were profiled from genomic DNA. Each CDR3 protein gets one entry after TCRdb re-called the reads with MiXCR. The data show over 150,000 distinct CDR3 sequences, with less than 60% seen just once and approximately 3% held by the top ten. This clonotype was counted ten times or more. Its antigen is undetermined. The TCR sequence derives from a human donor with aplastic anemia. The J gene is TRBJ1-1, the V gene TRBV10-3, with no clear D. The sequenced material came from sorted CD4+, CD8+, or CD8+CD57+ T cells (not recorded which) from PBMCs. CDR3 sequence: CAISAVNTEAFF. CDR3 sequence (DNA): TGTGCCATCAGTGCGGTGAACACTGAAGCTTTCTTT.